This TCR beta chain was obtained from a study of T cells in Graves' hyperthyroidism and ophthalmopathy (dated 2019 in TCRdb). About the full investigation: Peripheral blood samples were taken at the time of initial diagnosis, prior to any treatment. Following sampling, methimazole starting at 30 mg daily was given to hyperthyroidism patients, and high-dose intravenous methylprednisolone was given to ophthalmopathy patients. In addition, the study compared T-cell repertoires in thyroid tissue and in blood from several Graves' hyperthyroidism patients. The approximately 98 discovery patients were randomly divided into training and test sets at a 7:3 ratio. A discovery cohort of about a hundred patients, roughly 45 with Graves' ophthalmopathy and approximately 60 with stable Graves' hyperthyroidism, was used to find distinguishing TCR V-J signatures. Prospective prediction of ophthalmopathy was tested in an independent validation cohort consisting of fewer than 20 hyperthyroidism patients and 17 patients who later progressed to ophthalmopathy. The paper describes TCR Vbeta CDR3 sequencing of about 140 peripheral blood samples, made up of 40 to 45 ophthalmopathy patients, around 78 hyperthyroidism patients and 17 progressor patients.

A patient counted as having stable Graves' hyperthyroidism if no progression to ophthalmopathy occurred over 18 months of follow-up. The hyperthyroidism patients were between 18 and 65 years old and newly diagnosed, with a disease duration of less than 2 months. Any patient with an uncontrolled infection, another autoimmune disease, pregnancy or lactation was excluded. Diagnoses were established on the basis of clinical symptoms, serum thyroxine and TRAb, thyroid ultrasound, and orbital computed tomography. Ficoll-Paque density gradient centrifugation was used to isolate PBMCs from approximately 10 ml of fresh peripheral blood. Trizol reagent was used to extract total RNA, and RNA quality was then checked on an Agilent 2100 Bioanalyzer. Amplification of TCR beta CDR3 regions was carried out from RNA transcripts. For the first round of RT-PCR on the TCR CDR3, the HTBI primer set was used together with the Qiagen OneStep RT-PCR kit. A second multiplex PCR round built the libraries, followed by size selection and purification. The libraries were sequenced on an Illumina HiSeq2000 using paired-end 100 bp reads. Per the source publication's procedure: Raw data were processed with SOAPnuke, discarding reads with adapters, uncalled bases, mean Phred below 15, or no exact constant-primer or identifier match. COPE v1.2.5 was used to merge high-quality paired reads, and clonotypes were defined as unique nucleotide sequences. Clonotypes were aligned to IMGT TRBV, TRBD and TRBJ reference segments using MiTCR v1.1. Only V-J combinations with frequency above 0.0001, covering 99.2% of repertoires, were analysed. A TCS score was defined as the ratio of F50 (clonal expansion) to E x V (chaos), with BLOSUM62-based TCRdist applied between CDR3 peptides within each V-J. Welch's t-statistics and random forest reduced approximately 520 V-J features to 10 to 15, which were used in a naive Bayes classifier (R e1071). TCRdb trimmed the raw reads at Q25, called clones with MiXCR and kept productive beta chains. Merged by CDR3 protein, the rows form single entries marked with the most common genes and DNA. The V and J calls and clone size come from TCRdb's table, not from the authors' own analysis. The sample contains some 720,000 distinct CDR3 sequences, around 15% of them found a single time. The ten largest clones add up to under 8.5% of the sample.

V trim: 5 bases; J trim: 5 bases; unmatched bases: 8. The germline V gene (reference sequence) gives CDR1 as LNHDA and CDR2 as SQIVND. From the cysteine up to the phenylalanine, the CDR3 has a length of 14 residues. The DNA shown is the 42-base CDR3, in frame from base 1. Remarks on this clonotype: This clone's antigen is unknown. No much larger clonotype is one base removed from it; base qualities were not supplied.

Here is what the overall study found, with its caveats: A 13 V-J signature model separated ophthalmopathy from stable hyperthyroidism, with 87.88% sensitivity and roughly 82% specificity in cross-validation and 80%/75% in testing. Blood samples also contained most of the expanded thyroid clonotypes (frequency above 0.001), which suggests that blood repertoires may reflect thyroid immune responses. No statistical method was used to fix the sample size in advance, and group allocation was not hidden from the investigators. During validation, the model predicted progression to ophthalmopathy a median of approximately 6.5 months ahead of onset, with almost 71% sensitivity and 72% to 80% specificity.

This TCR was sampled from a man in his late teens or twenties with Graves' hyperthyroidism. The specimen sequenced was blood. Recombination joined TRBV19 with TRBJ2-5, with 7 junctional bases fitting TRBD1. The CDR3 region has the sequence CASSDRQGVETQYF. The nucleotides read TGTGCCAGTAGTGATAGACAGGGTGTGGAGACCCAGTACTTC.